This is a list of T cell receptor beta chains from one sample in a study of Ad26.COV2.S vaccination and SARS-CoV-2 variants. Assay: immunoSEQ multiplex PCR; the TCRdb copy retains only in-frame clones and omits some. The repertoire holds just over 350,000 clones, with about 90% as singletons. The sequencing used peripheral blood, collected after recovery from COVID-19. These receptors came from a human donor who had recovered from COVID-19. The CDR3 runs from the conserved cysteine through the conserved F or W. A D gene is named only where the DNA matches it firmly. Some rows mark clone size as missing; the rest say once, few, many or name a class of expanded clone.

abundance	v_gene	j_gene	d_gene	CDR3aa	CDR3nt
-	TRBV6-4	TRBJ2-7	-	CASSESGGPLGEQYF	TGTGCCAGCAGTGAGTCCGGGGGGCCCCTTGGCGAGCAGTACTTC
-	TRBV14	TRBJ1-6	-	CASSQSGANSPLHF	TGTGCCAGCAGCCAGTCAGGGGCTAATTCACCCCTCCACTTT
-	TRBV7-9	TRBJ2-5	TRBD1	CASNPPGTGSQETQYF	TGTGCCAGCAACCCTCCCGGGACAGGGTCCCAAGAGACCCAGTACTTC
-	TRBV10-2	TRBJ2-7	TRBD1	CASTRQGLGYEQYF	TGCGCCAGCACTCGACAGGGCCTGGGCTACGAGCAGTACTTC
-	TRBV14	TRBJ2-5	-	CASSLGGLEETQYF	TGTGCCAGCAGCCTGGGGGGCCTTGAGGAGACCCAGTACTTC
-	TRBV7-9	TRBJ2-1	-	CASSLDQKGGDEQFF	TGTGCCAGCAGCTTAGATCAGAAGGGTGGCGATGAGCAGTTCTTC
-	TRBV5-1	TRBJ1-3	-	CASSLQGISGNTIYF	TGCGCCAGCAGCTTGCAGGGGATCTCTGGAAACACCATATATTTT
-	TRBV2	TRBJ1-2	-	CASSPSRAGLYGYTF	TGTGCCAGCAGTCCGTCGAGAGCAGGGCTGTATGGCTACACCTTC
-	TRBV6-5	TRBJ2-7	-	CASGKARSFDEQYF	TGTGCCAGCGGGAAGGCCAGGTCGTTCGACGAGCAGTACTTC
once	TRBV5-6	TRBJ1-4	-	CASSLDEKDNEKLFF	TGTGCCAGCAGCTTGGACGAGAAAGATAATGAAAAACTGTTTTTT
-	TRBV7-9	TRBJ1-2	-	CASSPGTRLNGYTF	TGTGCCAGCAGCCCTGGGACACGATTGAACGGCTACACCTTC
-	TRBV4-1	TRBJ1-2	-	CASSRVQGYGYTF	TGCGCCAGCAGCCGGGTACAGGGTTATGGCTACACCTTC
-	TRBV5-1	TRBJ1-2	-	CASSSYTEANYGYTF	TGCGCCAGCAGCTCCTACACTGAAGCTAACTATGGCTACACCTTC
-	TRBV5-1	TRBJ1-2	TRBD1	CASSLGQGASYGYTF	TGCGCCAGCAGCTTGGGCCAGGGGGCGTCCTATGGCTACACCTTC
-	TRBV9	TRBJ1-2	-	CASSAPSNYGYTF	TGTGCCAGCTCGGCACCTTCTAACTATGGCTACACCTTC
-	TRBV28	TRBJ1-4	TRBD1	CASSFLFYRGQGTNEKLFF	TGTGCCAGCAGTTTCCTTTTCTACAGGGGCCAAGGGACTAATGAAAAACTGTTTTTT
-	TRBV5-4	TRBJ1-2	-	CASSSSRNLYGYTF	TGTGCCAGCAGCTCGTCCCGGAATCTCTATGGCTACACCTTC
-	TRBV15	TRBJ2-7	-	CATSRGFFEQYF	TGTGCCACCAGCAGAGGGTTTTTCGAGCAGTACTTC
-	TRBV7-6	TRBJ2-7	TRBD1	CASSKGQVGEQYF	TGTGCCAGCAGCAAGGGACAGGTTGGGGAGCAGTACTTC
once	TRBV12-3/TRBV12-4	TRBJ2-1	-	CASSLASVNEQFF	TGTGCCAGCAGTTTAGCGTCGGTGAATGAGCAGTTCTTC
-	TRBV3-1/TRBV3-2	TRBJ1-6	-	CASSQCSSSYNSPLHF	TGTGCCAGCAGCCAATGCAGCAGCTCCTATAATTCACCCCTCCACTTT
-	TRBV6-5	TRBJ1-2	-	CASSSTGLANYGYTF	TGTGCCAGCAGTTCTACAGGGCTAGCTAACTATGGCTACACCTTC
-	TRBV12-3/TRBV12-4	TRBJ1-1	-	CASSLGENTEAFF	TGTGCCAGCAGTTTAGGGGAGAACACTGAAGCTTTCTTT
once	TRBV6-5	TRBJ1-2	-	CASSFRPGRGHGYTF	TGTGCCAGCAGTTTCCGCCCGGGAAGGGGACATGGCTACACCTTC
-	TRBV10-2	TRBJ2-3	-	CASSEGDTQYF	TGCGCCAGCAGTGAGGGGGATACGCAGTATTTT
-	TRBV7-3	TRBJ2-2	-	CASSTDRIGELFF	TGTGCCAGCAGCACCGACAGGATCGGGGAGCTGTTTTTT
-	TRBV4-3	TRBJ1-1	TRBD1	CASSAQGGVTEAFF	TGCGCCAGCAGCGCACAGGGGGGGGTCACTGAAGCTTTCTTT
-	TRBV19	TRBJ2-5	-	CASSVDLMGTQYF	TGTGCCAGTAGTGTCGACCTCATGGGGACCCAGTACTTC
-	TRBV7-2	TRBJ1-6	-	CASSSEGGNNSPLHF	TGTGCCAGCAGCTCAGAGGGGGGGAATAATTCACCCCTCCACTTT
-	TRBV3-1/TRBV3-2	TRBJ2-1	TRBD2	CASSLQGLAGNEQFF	TGTGCCAGCAGCTTGCAAGGACTAGCGGGGAATGAGCAGTTCTTC
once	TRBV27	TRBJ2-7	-	CASSSRVSAYEQYF	TGTGCCAGCAGTTCTAGGGTTTCGGCTTACGAGCAGTACTTC
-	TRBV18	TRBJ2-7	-	CASSPAGDSYEQYF	TGTGCCAGCTCACCGGCGGGCGATTCCTACGAGCAGTACTTC